These 17 T cell receptor beta chains were sequenced from one sample in a study of blood T cell repertoires in COVID-19. This table comes from immunoSEQ multiplex PCR, and its TCRdb copy is limited to in-frame clones, with some not included. The sample includes 250,000 to 300,000 clones, about four fifths of them seen just once. Sequenced: PBMCs or T cells enriched from blood (not recorded which). These receptors were obtained from a middle-aged man who had been exposed to COVID-19.

J is TRBJ2-5 and V is TRBV28; TRBD2 agrees at 14 bases. V gave up 4 bases and J gave up 0 bases; unmatched junction bases: 4. Per germline, CDR1 MDHEN and CDR2 SYDVKM. The CDR3 totals 17 residues. DNA for the CDR3: TGTGCCAGCAGTTGGACTAGCGGGAGGACGTACCAAGAGACCCAGTACTTC. Its translation: CASSWTSGRTYQETQYF.

This chain uses TRBV12-3 or TRBV12-4 with TRBJ1-2; TRBD1 is a possible D gene (6 bases). The CDR3 has 13 amino acids. The V gene lost 5 bases and the J gene lost 4 bases, with 11 bases spanning the gap. CDR3 coding DNA: TGTGCCAGCAGTAGGGGAGGGGGCTATGGCTACACCTTC. Protein sequence: CASSRGGGYGYTF.

This chain uses TRBV5-4 with TRBJ2-5; the match to TRBD2 covers 14 bases. This CDR3 region has 16 residues. Trimming at V came to 4 bases and at J to 5 bases, leaving 7 bases not matched to a gene. Per the germline V gene, CDR1 is SGHNT and CDR2 is YYREEE (reference sequence). CDR3 amino acids: CASSRTSGRRGETQYF. The CDR3 nucleotides are TGTGCCAGCAGCCGGACTAGCGGGAGGAGAGGGGAGACCCAGTACTTC.

The chain couples TRBV5-4 to TRBJ1-3; possible D gene TRBD1, 6 bases. In germline, CDR1 is SGHNT, CDR2 YYREEE (reference sequence). There are 15 residues in the CDR3. V was shortened by 3 bases and J by 1 base, with 11 bases between the two germline ends. In DNA, the CDR3 is TGTGCCAGCAGCTCTGACAGGCTATCTGGAAACACCATATATTTT. As protein: CASSSDRLSGNTIYF.

The rearrangement links TRBV24-1 to TRBJ1-4; weak D call: TRBD1 (5 bases). Germline loops: CDR1 KGHDR, CDR2 SFDVKD. Between the trimmed V and J ends, which lost 7 bases and 7 bases, there was a span of 21 bases. The CDR3 is 16 amino acids. As DNA, the CDR3 is TGTGCCACCAGCCTAGGGCGGGGCGCCTCCGGTGAAAAACTGTTTTTT. It translates to CATSLGRGASGEKLFF.

This chain joins TRBV29-1 and TRBJ2-2; the match to TRBD1 covers 7 bases. J lost 4 bases, V lost 4 bases, and 3 bases had no gene match. The CDR3 has 13 residues. Germline V CDR1 and CDR2: SQVTM, ANQGSEA. The CDR3 loop is CSVGTGGTGELFF. As DNA, the CDR3 is TGCAGCGTTGGGACAGGAGGCACCGGGGAGCTGTTTTTT.

This clone was counted a single time. CDR3 DNA: TGTGCCAGCAGTTTCTTACAGCAAAAGAACCAAGAGACCCAGTACTTC. This encodes CASSFLQQKNQETQYF. The chain uses TRBV27 and TRBJ2-5; D ambiguous. V shed 3 bases and J shed 0 bases, with 14 bases lying between them. Germline CDR1 reads MNHEY; CDR2 reads SMNVEV (reference sequence). The CDR3 sequence is 16 residues long.

This clone showed up just a few times. The chain joins TRBV2 to TRBJ1-6; D uncertain. V dropped 2 bases and J dropped 0 bases, with 11 bases sitting between them. This CDR3 spans 17 amino acids. The germline CDR1 and CDR2 sequences are SNHLY and FYNNEI. CDR3 nucleotides: TGTGCCAGCAGTGAATGGACTCCTAGCTCCTATAATTCACCCCTCCACTTT. Encoded protein: CASSEWTPSSYNSPLHF.

The V and J genes are TRBV4-1 and TRBJ2-1, with D tentatively TRBD2 (6 bases). V was pared by 1 base and J by 5 bases, with 18 bases between. CDR1 MGHRA and CDR2 YSYEKL come from the germline V gene. The CDR3 is made up of 17 amino acids. This CDR3 reads CASSQVTAGPLNNEQFF. CDR3 sequence (DNA): TGCGCCAGCAGCCAAGTAACAGCGGGCCCGCTGAACAATGAGCAGTTCTTC.

The genes are TRBV7-2 and TRBJ2-7; D not certain. CDR1 is SGHTA, CDR2 FQGNSA, per germline. This CDR3 comprises 13 residues. V was pared by 0 bases and J by 0 bases, with 3 bases between. As DNA, the CDR3 is TGTGCCAGCAGCTTAGCCAACTCCTACGAGCAGTACTTC. Protein sequence: CASSLANSYEQYF.

J is TRBJ1-1 and V is TRBV3-1 (or the pseudogene TRBV3-2), with a weak D call TRBD1 (5 bases). The germline gives CDR1 LGHDT, CDR2 YNNKEL (reference sequence). Trimming removed 1 base at V and 5 bases at J, with 11 bases between. This CDR3 spans 14 amino acids. The CDR3 coding sequence is TGTGCCAGCAGCCAAGCGGGGAGGGGAACTGAAGCTTTCTTT. It codes for CASSQAGRGTEAFF.

This CDR3 reads CASSSSGRIDEQYF. CDR3 coding DNA: TGTGCCAGCAGTTCTAGCGGGAGAATCGACGAGCAGTACTTC. The chain links TRBV28 to TRBJ2-7; 10 nucleotides agree with TRBD2. Looked up from germline, CDR1 is MDHEN and CDR2 is SYDVKM. Losses at the gene ends were 4 bases for V and 5 bases for J; bases not matched to a gene: 5. The CDR3 consists of 14 residues.

The rearrangement uses TRBV19 and TRBJ2-5; 9 nucleotides line up with TRBD2. The germline V gene has CDR1 LNHDA and CDR2 SQIVND (reference sequence). This CDR3 is 14 amino acids long. V gave up 6 bases and J gave up 5 bases; unmatched junction bases: 7. The DNA for the CDR3 is TGTGCCAGTAGCGGCGGGAGGGCCCTGGAGACCCAGTACTTC. Its protein is CASSGGRALETQYF.

This rearrangement joins TRBV4-1 to TRBJ1-5; D is undetermined. Germline V lookup: CDR1 MGHRA, CDR2 YSYEKL. There are 15 residues in the CDR3. V lost 0 bases to trimming and J lost 3 bases, with 9 bases between them. The CDR3 sequence is CASSQDRGDNQPQHF. The CDR3 region has the DNA TGCGCCAGCAGCCAAGACCGGGGAGACAATCAGCCCCAGCATTTT.

V is TRBV7-3 and J is TRBJ1-1; a weak D match, TRBD1 (5 bases). V dropped 3 bases and J dropped 0 bases, with 8 bases sitting between them. The CDR3 loop spans 14 amino acids. The germline gives CDR1 SGHTA, CDR2 FQGTGA. The CDR3 region has the DNA TGTGCCAGCAGCTTCGGGGGGATGAACACTGAAGCTTTCTTT. This encodes CASSFGGMNTEAFF.

The chain uses TRBV9 and TRBJ2-7; 7 positions match TRBD1. J lost 2 bases, V lost 0 bases, and 8 bases had no gene match. Per germline, CDR1 SGDLS and CDR2 YYNGEE. This CDR3 region has 16 residues. The CDR3 DNA follows: TGTGCCAGCAGCGTAGGTCTGACAGGGAGTGCCTACGAGCAGTACTTC. It is translated as CASSVGLTGSAYEQYF.

There are a few counts of this clone. The CDR3 DNA follows: TGCGCCAGCAGCTTGGCCCAGGGACTTGAAGCTTTCTTT. Protein: CASSLAQGLEAFF. This rearrangement joins TRBV5-1 to TRBJ1-1, with D maybe TRBD1 (5 bases). V dropped 0 bases and J dropped 7 bases, with 10 bases sitting between them. The germline CDR1 and CDR2 sequences are SGHRS and YFSETQ. The CDR3 sequence is 13 residues long.